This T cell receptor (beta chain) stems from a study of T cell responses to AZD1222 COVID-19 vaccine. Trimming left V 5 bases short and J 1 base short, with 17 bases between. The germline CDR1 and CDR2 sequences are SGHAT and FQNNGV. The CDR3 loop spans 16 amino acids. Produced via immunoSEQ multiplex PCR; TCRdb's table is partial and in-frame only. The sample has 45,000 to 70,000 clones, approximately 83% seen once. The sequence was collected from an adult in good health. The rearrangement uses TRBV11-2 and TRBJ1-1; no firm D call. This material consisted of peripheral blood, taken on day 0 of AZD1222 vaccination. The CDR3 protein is CASSQAGWRPNTEAFF. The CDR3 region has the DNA TGTGCCAGCAGCCAAGCCGGTTGGCGGCCGAACACTGAAGCTTTCTTT.